This T cell receptor (beta chain) appears in the sequencing data of a study of T cell responses to AZD1222 COVID-19 vaccine. Study-level results: Donors were mostly white British, more females; clonal diversity possibly underestimated. Nearly half of unique spike-specific TCRs reportedly avoided B.1.351 and B.1.1.7 mutated regions. Spike-specific TCR breadth and depth rose after two AZD1222 doses. Baseline serostatus was positive in only six AZD1222 recipients.

This table comes from immunoSEQ multiplex PCR, and its TCRdb copy is limited to in-frame clones, with some not included. This table has about 110,000 clones, about nine tenths appearing once. A word on this clone: The antigen is unknown.

The CDR3 length is 15 residues. The V gene's germline CDR1 is SNHLY and CDR2 FYNNEI. Trimming removed 0 bases from V and 2 bases from J, with 8 bases in between. This chain joins TRBV2 and TRBJ1-5; D gene ambiguous. Material: peripheral blood, obtained on day 0 of MenACWY control vaccination. This receptor was obtained from an adult in good health. CDR3 in DNA: TGTGCCAGCAGTGAAGCAGCACGACGCAATCAGCCCCAGCATTTT. As protein: CASSEAARRNQPQHF.